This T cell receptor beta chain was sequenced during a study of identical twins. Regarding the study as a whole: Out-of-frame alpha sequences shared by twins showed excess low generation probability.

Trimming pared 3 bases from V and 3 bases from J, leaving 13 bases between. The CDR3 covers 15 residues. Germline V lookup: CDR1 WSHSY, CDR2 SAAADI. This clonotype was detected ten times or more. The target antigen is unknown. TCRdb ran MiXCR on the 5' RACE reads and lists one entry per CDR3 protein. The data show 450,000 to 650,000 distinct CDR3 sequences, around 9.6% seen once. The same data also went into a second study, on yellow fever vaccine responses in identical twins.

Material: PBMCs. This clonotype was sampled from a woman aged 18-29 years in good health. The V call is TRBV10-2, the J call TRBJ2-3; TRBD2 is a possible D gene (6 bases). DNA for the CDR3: TGCGCCAGCAGTGACCCCACCCGGGGGACAGATACGCAGTATTTT. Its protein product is CASSDPTRGTDTQYF.